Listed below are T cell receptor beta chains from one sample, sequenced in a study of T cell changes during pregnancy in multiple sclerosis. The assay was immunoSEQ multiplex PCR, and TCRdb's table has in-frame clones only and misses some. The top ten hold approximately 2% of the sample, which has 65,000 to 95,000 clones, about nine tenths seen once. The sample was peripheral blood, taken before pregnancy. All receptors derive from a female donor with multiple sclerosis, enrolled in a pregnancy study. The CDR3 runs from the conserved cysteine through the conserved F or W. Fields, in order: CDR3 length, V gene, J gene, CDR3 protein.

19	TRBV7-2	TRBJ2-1	CASSLDLTGGPRSYNEQFF
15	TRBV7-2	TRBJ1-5	CASSLRGQRNQPQHF
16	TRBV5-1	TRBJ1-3	CASSLVGSVSGNTIYF
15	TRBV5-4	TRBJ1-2	CASSLATGVFGGYTF
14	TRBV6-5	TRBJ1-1	CASSYSSAGAEAFF
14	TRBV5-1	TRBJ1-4	CASSPGQVNEKLFF
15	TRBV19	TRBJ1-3	CASSISGNSGNTIYF
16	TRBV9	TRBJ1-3	CASSVQQAELGNTIYF
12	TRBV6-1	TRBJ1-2	CASRGQSVGYTF
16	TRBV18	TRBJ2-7	CASSPVRLIGVYEQYF
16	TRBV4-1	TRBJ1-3	CASSPPGTAAGNTIYF
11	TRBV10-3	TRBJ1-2	CAIQGAEGYTF
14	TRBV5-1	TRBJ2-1	CASSFRGGLIEQFF
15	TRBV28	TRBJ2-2	CASSFPDRFTGELFF
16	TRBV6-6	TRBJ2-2	CASSPPWLALTGELFF
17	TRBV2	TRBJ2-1	CASSGTGGKLAYNEQFF
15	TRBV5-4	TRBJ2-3	CASSFRTGGEDTQYF
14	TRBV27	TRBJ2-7	CASSFVGQSYEQYF
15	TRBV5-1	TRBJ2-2	CASSLDSGNTGELFF
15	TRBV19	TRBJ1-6	CASSKSGAGNSPLHF
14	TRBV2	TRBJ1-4	CASRIQGAVEKLFF
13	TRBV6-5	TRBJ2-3	CASGGARTDTQYF
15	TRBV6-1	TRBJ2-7	CASRARDSYSYEQYF
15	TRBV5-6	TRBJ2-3	CASSSRQSDTDTQYF
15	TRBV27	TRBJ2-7	CASSPPAGPSGEQYF
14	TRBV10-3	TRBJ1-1	CASRSRGGNTEAFF
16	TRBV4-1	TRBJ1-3	CASSQDKGLSGNTIYF
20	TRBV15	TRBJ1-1	CATSRGRETGTEKGDTEAFF
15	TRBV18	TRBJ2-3	CASSPQRRSTDTQYF
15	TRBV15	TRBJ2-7	CATSRQGDGAYEQYF
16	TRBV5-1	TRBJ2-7	CASSSDPTGSPYEQYF